This entry lists 29 T cell receptor beta chains sequenced from one sample in a study of spatial heterogeneity in lung cancer. TCRdb reprocessed the 5' RACE reads with MiXCR, giving one entry per CDR3 protein. The sample contains thousands of distinct CDR3 sequences, 17% of which appear only once. As for time point: sample taken at primary tumor resection. Study results and caveats: Tracking of tumor mutation counts was seen in expanded intratumoral alpha and beta TCR counts.

The antigens of these receptors remain unknown. The material was lung tumor tissue, obtained at surgery. Source of these receptors: a male donor with early-stage non-small cell lung cancer.

In its sample, this clonotype ranks as medium-sized (0.01 to 0.1%). The chain combines TRBV2 with TRBJ1-5; TRBD1 matches at 11 bases. V shed 3 bases and J 1 base; nucleotides not matched to a gene: 8. The CDR3 sequence is 18 residues long. Per germline, CDR1 SNHLY and CDR2 FYNNEI. CDR3 in amino acids: CASSEPFGQGASNQPQHF. The CDR3 nucleotides read TGTGCCAGCAGTGAGCCCTTCGGACAGGGGGCGAGCAATCAGCCCCAGCATTTT.

Only a few counts were recorded for this clonotype. The CDR3 spells CASSQVDIRPDTQYF. CDR3 DNA: TGTGCCAGCAGCCAAGTCGACATACGCCCAGATACGCAGTATTTT. The J gene is TRBJ2-3, the V gene TRBV4-2, with no clear D. V shed 1 base and J shed 4 bases, with 12 bases lying between them. Germline loops: CDR1 LGHNA, CDR2 YNFKEQ. The CDR3 length is 15 residues.

In its sample, this clonotype ranks as medium-sized (0.01 to 0.1%). The chain links TRBV11-2 to TRBJ2-7; 7 nucleotides match TRBD1. The CDR3 contains 17 residues. Germline loops: CDR1 SGHAT, CDR2 FQNNGV. V shed 0 bases, J shed 4 bases, and the junction held 12 bases outside the gene matches. The CDR3 here is CASSLDQTGSLGYEQYF. The CDR3 bases are TGTGCCAGCAGCTTAGATCAGACAGGGTCCCTCGGGTACGAGCAGTACTTC.

This clonotype was seen a few times. This chain connects TRBV7-9 to TRBJ2-1; no definite D call. V was clipped by 5 bases and J by 0 bases, with 14 bases between them. Germline CDR1 SEHNR, CDR2 FQNEAQ (reference sequence). This CDR3 is built from 16 residues. The DNA of the CDR3 is TGTGCCAGCAGCCACTCCTTGGATAGCTCCTACAATGAGCAGTTCTTC. This codes for CASSHSLDSSYNEQFF.

This clonotype is medium-sized (0.01 to 0.1%) by share. The chain recombines TRBV5-4 with TRBJ2-7; 7 bases align to TRBD2. V lost 4 bases, J lost 0 bases, and 7 bases stayed unmatched. Germline V lookup: CDR1 SGHNT, CDR2 YYREEE (reference sequence). CDR3 size: 15 residues. CDR3 coding DNA: TGTGCCAGCAGCGGGAGGGGCTACAACTCCTACGAGCAGTACTTC. Amino acids: CASSGRGYNSYEQYF.

By share, this clonotype ranks as medium-sized (0.01 to 0.1%). This sequence joins TRBV5-6 and TRBJ2-5; 13 bases are a match to TRBD2. This CDR3 is built from 15 residues. Germline CDR1 reads SGHDT; CDR2 reads YYEEEE. The V and J ends lost 3 bases and 4 bases, in that order; junction bases with no gene match: 3. CDR3 bases: TGTGCCAGCAGCTCCGGACTAGCGGGAGCAGAGACCCAGTACTTC. Translated, it gives CASSSGLAGAETQYF.

The chain joins TRBV12-3 or TRBV12-4 to TRBJ2-5; D not certain. The CDR3 has 13 amino acids. V gave up 4 bases and J gave up 0 bases, with 6 bases separating them. The CDR3 reads CASSSLYQETQYF. The CDR3 DNA follows: TGTGCCAGCAGTTCTCTGTACCAAGAGACCCAGTACTTC.

This clonotype was recorded at least ten times. The chain couples TRBV18 to TRBJ2-2; 14 bases align to TRBD2. The germline gives CDR1 KGHSH, CDR2 LQKENI. With V trimmed by 2 bases and J by 2 bases, 4 bases remained unmatched. The CDR3 runs to 18 residues. CDR3 nucleotides: TGTGCCAGCTCACCAAGACTAGCGGGAGGGCCTAACACCGGGGAGCTGTTTTTT. It is translated as CASSPRLAGGPNTGELFF.

The CDR3 is CASSPRRNTEAFF. CDR3 sequence (DNA): TGTGCCAGCAGCCCCCGACGGAACACTGAAGCTTTCTTT. This chain uses TRBV7-2 with TRBJ1-1; D ambiguous. Germline V gene sequence: CDR1 SGHTA, CDR2 FQGNSA. V was trimmed by 5 bases and J by 1 base, leaving 8 bases between them. The CDR3 spans 13 residues.

This clonotype was counted many times. V gene TRBV14 combines with J gene TRBJ2-4; D may be TRBD1 or TRBD2 (5 bases each). CDR1 and CDR2 (germline): SGHDN, FVKESK. V lost 0 bases and J 7 bases, leaving 10 bases between the germline ends. CDR3 length equals 14 residues. The CDR3 region has the DNA TGTGCCAGCAGCCAAGAGGGATGGGGGAACATTCAGTACTTC. Amino acid sequence: CASSQEGWGNIQYF.

This clonotype is classed as medium-sized. This chain links TRBV11-2 with TRBJ2-5; 9 nucleotides align to TRBD2. CDR3 length: 13 residues. V trimming: 4 bases; J trimming: 7 bases; junction bases outside the gene matches: 4. Germline-derived CDR1 and CDR2 are SGHAT and FQNNGV. The CDR3 loop is CASSSWTSATQYF. For the CDR3, the DNA is TGTGCCAGCAGCTCATGGACTAGCGCGACCCAGTACTTC. The variable domain in full, completed from reference TRBV11-2 and TRBJ2-5, reads EAGVAQSPRYKIIEKRQSVAFWCNPISGHATLYWYQQILGQGPKLLIQFQNNGVVDDSQLPKDRFSAERLKGVDSTLKIQPAKLEDSAVYLCASSSWTSATQYFGPGTRLLVL.

This clonotype was seen at least ten times. The V call is TRBV28, the J call TRBJ1-5; 8 nucleotides match TRBD1. After removal of 6 bases from V and 3 bases from J, the junction contained 7 bases not matched to a gene. Per the germline V gene, CDR1 is MDHEN and CDR2 is SYDVKM. The CDR3 spans 15 residues. CDR3 region: CASSPGTGYNQPQHF. The CDR3 DNA is TGTGCCAGCAGCCCCGGGACAGGCTACAATCAGCCCCAGCATTTT.

This clonotype ranks as medium-sized. This sequence joins TRBV12-3 or TRBV12-4 and TRBJ1-1; weak D call: TRBD1 (6 bases). This CDR3 region has 17 residues. V dropped 5 bases and J dropped 7 bases, with 26 bases sitting between them. DNA of the CDR3: TGTGCCAGCAGTCCTCGTCTCCCCCACTCCGGACAGCATGAAGCTTTCTTT. Translated, it gives CASSPRLPHSGQHEAFF.

This clonotype has more than one count but fewer than ten. The chain joins TRBV20-1 to TRBJ2-1, with D possibly matching TRBD2 (5 bases). V was clipped by 6 bases and J by 10 bases, with 19 bases between them. In germline, CDR1 is DFQATT, CDR2 SNEGSKA (reference sequence). This CDR3 is built from 13 residues. The CDR3 sequence: CSAPVRAVAEQFF. The CDR3 bases are TGCAGTGCCCCCGTGAGAGCGGTAGCCGAGCAGTTCTTC.

The rearrangement uses TRBV20-1 and TRBJ2-3; 10 bases are shared with TRBD2. There are 15 residues in the CDR3. Germline lookup yields CDR1 DFQATT and CDR2 SNEGSKA (reference sequence). V lost 5 bases and J lost 1; bases outside the gene matches: 6. CDR3 in DNA: TGCAGTGCTTTCAGCGGGGGGGCCGGCACAGATACGCAGTATTTT. This codes for CSAFSGGAGTDTQYF.

The rearrangement uses TRBV30 and TRBJ2-5; tentatively, D is TRBD1 (5 bases). The CDR3 totals 12 residues. V dropped 2 bases and J dropped 5 bases, with 9 bases sitting between them. Germline-derived CDR1 and CDR2 are GTSNPN and SVGIG (reference sequence). The CDR3 bases are TGTGCCTGGAGTAATCAGGGTGAGACCCAGTACTTC. Translated: CAWSNQGETQYF.

V gene TRBV5-6 combines with J gene TRBJ2-3; D possibly corresponds to TRBD2 (5 bases). The germline V gene encodes CDR1 SGHDT and CDR2 YYEEEE. The CDR3 is made up of 13 amino acids. Between the trimmed V and J ends, which lost 5 bases and 2 bases, there was a span of 9 bases. CDR3 residues: CASREANTDTQYF. In nucleotides, the CDR3 is TGTGCCAGCAGGGAGGCAAACACAGATACGCAGTATTTT.

This chain links TRBV4-2 with TRBJ1-2; the D gene is possibly TRBD1 (5 bases). Trimming pared 4 bases from V and 4 bases from J, leaving 13 bases between. Germline lookup yields CDR1 LGHNA and CDR2 YNFKEQ. This CDR3 is 14 amino acids long. CDR3 bases: TGTGCCAGCAGCCCCTTAGGGGTGACCTATGGCTACACCTTC. Protein: CASSPLGVTYGYTF.

The rearrangement uses TRBV7-2 and TRBJ2-7; D not certain. This CDR3 is built from 14 residues. V was pared by 1 base and J by 2 bases, with 9 bases between. Germline CDR1 SGHTA, CDR2 FQGNSA. CDR3 residues: CASSLGLRTYEQYF. DNA of the CDR3: TGTGCCAGCAGCTTAGGGCTGCGAACCTACGAGCAGTACTTC.

The chain combines TRBV28 with TRBJ2-1, with 12 nucleotides matching TRBD2. Germline loops: CDR1 MDHEN, CDR2 SYDVKM. The CDR3 runs to 16 residues. The V gene end was trimmed by 3 bases and the J gene end by 5 bases; junction bases not matched to a gene: 5. The CDR3 spells CASSFSGTSGHNEQFF. CDR3 in DNA: TGTGCCAGCAGTTTCTCCGGGACTAGCGGGCACAATGAGCAGTTCTTC.

The chain joins TRBV6-2 or TRBV6-3 to TRBJ2-7; D gene uncertain. Germline-derived CDR1 and CDR2 are MNHEY and SVGEGT. This CDR3 has 12 residues. V lost 6 bases, J lost 4 bases, and 10 bases lay in between. CDR3 DNA: TGTGCCAGCAGCAATCGGATGTACGAGCAGTACTTC. This sequence encodes CASSNRMYEQYF.

This clonotype was counted at least ten times. The rearrangement uses TRBV5-1 and TRBJ1-1; D may be TRBD1 (5 bases). Germline loops: CDR1 SGHRS, CDR2 YFSETQ. V was trimmed by 0 bases and J by 3 bases, leaving 12 bases between them. The CDR3 covers 15 residues. The CDR3 bases are TGCGCCAGCAGCTTGGGGGGCCCGCTCGACACTGAAGCTTTCTTT. Translation: CASSLGGPLDTEAFF. The entire variable domain, with the rest obtained from reference TRBV5-1 and TRBJ1-1, is as follows: KAGVTQTPRYLIKTRGQQVTLSCSPISGHRSVSWYQQTPGQGLQFLFEYFSETQRNKGNFPGRFSGRQFSNSRSEMNVSTLELGDSALYLCASSLGGPLDTEAFFGQGTRLTVV.

The J gene is TRBJ2-5, the V gene TRBV7-9, with D perhaps matching TRBD2 (6 bases). V was shortened by 1 base and J by 4 bases, with 13 bases between the two germline ends. The CDR3 is 15 amino acids. The germline gives CDR1 SEHNR, CDR2 FQNEAQ (reference sequence). CDR3 bases: TGTGCCAGCAGCTTAGTTGCGGGAAGTACAGAGACCCAGTACTTC. It encodes CASSLVAGSTETQYF.

Judged by abundance, this clonotype is medium-sized (0.01 to 0.1%). The chain combines TRBV28 with TRBJ2-5; 9 nucleotides match TRBD1. V was pared by 7 bases and J by 7 bases, with 10 bases of the junction left unmatched. CDR1 and CDR2 (germline): MDHEN, SYDVKM. The CDR3 runs to 14 residues. The CDR3 DNA follows: TGTGCCAGCAAAGTACAGGGGGCCGGAGGGACCCAGTACTTC. Residues: CASKVQGAGGTQYF.

This clonotype has at least ten counts. The chain combines TRBV6-6 with TRBJ1-1; 8 bases agree with TRBD1. The CDR3 is made up of 14 amino acids. Trimming took 7 bases from V and 2 from J; bases not matched to a gene: 6. Looked up from germline, CDR1 is MNHNY and CDR2 is SVGAGI (reference sequence). The CDR3 DNA reads as TGTGCCAGCACCTCAGGGGGCGTAAACACTGAAGCTTTCTTT. It specifies CASTSGGVNTEAFF.

This sequence joins TRBV20-1 and TRBJ2-7; 7 bases fit TRBD2. CDR1 is DFQATT, CDR2 SNEGSKA, per germline (reference sequence). CDR3 length equals 14 residues. J gave up 3 bases and V 6 bases, and 11 bases lay outside the gene matches. The CDR3 sequence: CSALPQSGDYEQYF. The CDR3 DNA reads as TGCAGTGCCCTACCCCAGAGCGGGGACTACGAGCAGTACTTC.

The sample holds many counts of this clonotype. The chain recombines TRBV11-2 with TRBJ2-7; 7 nucleotides agree with TRBD2. Germline CDR1 SGHAT, CDR2 FQNNGV. Unmatched junction bases numbered 10, after V lost 4 bases and J lost 1 base. CDR3 length: 16 amino acids. The CDR3 DNA sequence: TGTGCCAGCAGCTCCCTCAAAGGTAGCGGGTCCTACGAGCAGTACTTC. As protein: CASSSLKGSGSYEQYF. The variable domain in full, with the rest retrieved from reference TRBV11-2 and TRBJ2-7, is EAGVAQSPRYKIIEKRQSVAFWCNPISGHATLYWYQQILGQGPKLLIQFQNNGVVDDSQLPKDRFSAERLKGVDSTLKIQPAKLEDSAVYLCASSSLKGSGSYEQYFGPGTRLTVT.

The rearrangement joins TRBV12-3 or TRBV12-4 to TRBJ1-6; 7 bases line up with TRBD1. The CDR3 runs to 14 residues. The junction had 4 bases not matched to a gene; V was cut back by 3 bases and J by 8 bases. CDR3: CASSFVGGDSPLHF. The CDR3 nucleotides read TGTGCCAGCAGTTTCGTAGGGGGCGATTCACCCCTCCACTTT.

By share, this clonotype ranks as medium-sized. The chain is built from TRBV4-3 and TRBJ1-1; TRBD1 agrees at 7 bases. V shed 0 bases, J shed 8 bases, and the junction held 3 bases outside the gene matches. CDR3 length: 13 amino acids. Germline lookup yields CDR1 LGHNA and CDR2 YSLEER. CDR3: CASSQDGTAEAFF. CDR3 coding DNA: TGCGCCAGCAGCCAAGATGGGACAGCGGAAGCTTTCTTT.